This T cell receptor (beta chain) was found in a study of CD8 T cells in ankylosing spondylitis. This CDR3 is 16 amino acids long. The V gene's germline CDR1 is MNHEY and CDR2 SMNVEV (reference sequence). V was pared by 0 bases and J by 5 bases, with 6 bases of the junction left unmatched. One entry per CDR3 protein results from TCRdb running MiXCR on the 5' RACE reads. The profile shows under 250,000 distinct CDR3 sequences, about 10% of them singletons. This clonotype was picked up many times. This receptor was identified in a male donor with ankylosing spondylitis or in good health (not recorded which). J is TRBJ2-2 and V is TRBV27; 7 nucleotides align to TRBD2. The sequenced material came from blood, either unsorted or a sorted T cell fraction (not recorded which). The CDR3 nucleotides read TGTGCCAGCAGTTTATCCGGGCAGGGAGGGACCGGGGAGCTGTTTTTT. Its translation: CASSLSGQGGTGELFF.